The clone carrying this T cell receptor beta chain was seen only a few times. The data belong to a study of T cells in Graves' hyperthyroidism and ophthalmopathy. Regions amplified from RNA transcripts were the TCR beta CDR3 regions. The HTBI primer set served for first-round RT-PCR of the TCR CDR3. Each CDR3 protein gets one entry after TCRdb re-called the multiplex PCR reads with MiXCR. Found here are under 550,000 distinct CDR3 sequences, 20% of them singletons; the top ten hold approximately 50%. V trimming: 2 bases; J trimming: 5 bases; junction bases outside the gene matches: 6. Germline CDR1 SGHRS, CDR2 YFSETQ. CDR3 length: 15 residues.

The source of this sequence is a man aged 35-49 years with Graves' ophthalmopathy. The chain employs TRBV5-1 and TRBJ2-1; TRBD2 agrees at 8 bases. The material sequenced was blood. The DNA for the CDR3 is TGCGCCAGCAGCTTTATGGTAGCGGGAAACAATGAGCAGTTCTTC. Protein product: CASSFMVAGNNEQFF.